The present TCR beta chain was sequenced within a study of blood T cell repertoires in COVID-19. Libraries were prepared by immunoSEQ multiplex PCR; TCRdb keeps only in-frame clonotypes and omits some of them. The sample lists 150,000 to 200,000 clones; around 80% were seen once. J was trimmed by 5 bases and V by 5 bases; bases with no gene match: 7. CDR1 SNHLY and CDR2 FYNNEI come from the germline V gene. The CDR3 is made up of 14 amino acids. Cohort 3 recovered donors had two negative PCRs, clearance, or symptom resolution. This sequence originates from a woman between 55 and 75 years old who had recovered from COVID-19. Sequencing was done on a sample of PBMCs or T cells enriched from blood (not recorded which). The rearrangement joins TRBV2 to TRBJ2-5; 8 nucleotides match TRBD1. Written as DNA, the CDR3 is TGTGCCAGCAGTTGGGGGACAGGCGGGGAGACCCAGTACTTC. Protein: CASSWGTGGETQYF. Variable domain in full (rest from reference TRBV2 and TRBJ2-5): EPEVTQTPSHQVTQMGQEVILRCVPISNHLYFYWYRQILGQKVEFLVSFYNNEISEKSEIFDDQFSVERPDGSNFTLKIRSTKLEDSAMYFCASSWGTGGETQYFGPGTRLLVL.